This T cell receptor (beta chain) stems from a study of cytomegalovirus exposure and HLA in healthy donors. Study-wide findings and caveats: Judged likely to be a sequencing artifact was a cluster of highly shared sequence variants.

As to this clone: Its cognate antigen is unknown.

PCR was performed using 60 Vbeta and 13 Jbeta primers. Generated by immunoSEQ multiplex PCR, the TCRdb table keeps only in-frame clones and is missing some. The table records 130,000 or so clones, around 70% of them present only once. Trimming left V 6 bases short and J 5 bases short, with 17 bases between. This CDR3 is built from 15 residues. The germline V gene has CDR1 MGHRA and CDR2 YSYEKL. The sample was PBMCs. This rearrangement joins TRBV4-1 to TRBJ2-1, with a possible D match to TRBD1 (5 bases). This TCR was sampled from a man aged 25-45 years in good health and CMV-seronegative. The CDR3 loop reads CASRLLWQGNNEQFF. For the CDR3, the DNA is TGCGCCAGCAGACTATTATGGCAGGGCAACAATGAGCAGTTCTTC.